These T cell receptor beta chains were read from a single sample in a study. One entry per CDR3 protein results from TCRdb running MiXCR on the 5' RACE reads. The sample holds tens of thousands of distinct CDR3 sequences, 28% seen once. Input material: naive CD4+ T cells sorted from blood. These receptors were taken from a female donor with breast cancer. Both conserved end residues are part of each CDR3. The order of the fields is J gene, V gene, clone size, D gene, CDR3 protein, CDR3 DNA. A D gene is named only where the DNA matches it firmly. Size is stated for part of the rows, as once, few or many counts, or as a class when the clone is expanded.

TRBJ2-7	TRBV12-3/TRBV12-4	-	-	CAGSLVFPYEQYF	TGTGCCGGCAGTCTAGTCTTCCCCTACGAGCAGTACTTC
TRBJ2-6	TRBV5-4	-	TRBD1	CASSSGTGGLSGANVLTF	TGTGCCAGCAGCTCTGGGACAGGGGGGCTTTCTGGGGCCAACGTCCTGACTTTC
TRBJ1-2	TRBV28	-	-	CASSSPGQGNRDGYTF	TGTGCCAGCAGTTCCCCGGGGCAGGGGAATCGAGATGGCTACACCTTC
TRBJ2-7	TRBV5-1	few	-	CASSRTGSYEQYF	TGCGCCAGCAGCCGCACAGGGAGCTACGAGCAGTACTTC
TRBJ2-1	TRBV18	few	TRBD1	CASSEQQGNEQFF	TGTGCCAGCTCAGAACAACAGGGGAATGAGCAGTTCTTC
TRBJ2-3	TRBV15	many	TRBD2	CATSRDRGSGLDTQYF	TGTGCCACCAGCAGAGATCGCGGGAGTGGGTTAGATACGCAGTATTTT
TRBJ2-1	TRBV5-1	-	-	CASSQYYNEQFF	TGCGCCAGCAGCCAATATTACAATGAGCAGTTCTTC
TRBJ2-4	TRBV6-1	many	TRBD1	CASSAGQGGNWDF	TGTGCCAGCAGTGCGGGACAGGGAGGTAATTGGGACTTC
TRBJ1-2	TRBV6-5	-	-	CASSPDGGIYGYTF	TGTGCCAGCAGCCCGGACGGAGGGATCTATGGCTACACCTTC
TRBJ2-1	TRBV5-1	-	TRBD1	CASSLGDSKTYNEQFF	TGCGCCAGCAGCTTGGGGGACAGCAAGACATACAATGAGCAGTTCTTC
TRBJ2-3	TRBV12-3/TRBV12-4	-	TRBD2	CASRRRPELAGGTDTQYF	TGTGCCAGCAGGAGACGGCCTGAACTAGCGGGAGGAACAGATACGCAGTATTTT
TRBJ2-6	TRBV5-6	few	-	CASRYGRNSGANVLTF	TGTGCCAGCAGATACGGACGGAACTCTGGGGCCAACGTCCTGACTTTC
TRBJ1-2	TRBV6-2/TRBV6-3	many	-	CASQRADTLYGYTF	TGTGCCAGCCAGAGGGCGGACACCCTCTATGGCTACACCTTC
TRBJ2-3	TRBV25-1	-	-	CASSVPGAQDTQYF	TGTGCCAGCAGTGTGCCGGGTGCCCAGGATACGCAGTATTTT
TRBJ2-7	TRBV20-1	-	-	CRVPGTQTYEQYF	TGCAGGGTTCCCGGGACACAGACCTACGAGCAGTACTTC
TRBJ1-1	TRBV18	few	TRBD1	CASLDRGPRREAFF	TGTGCCAGCTTGGACAGGGGTCCGCGGCGCGAAGCTTTCTTT
TRBJ1-5	TRBV6-1	-	-	CASSLRGRPQHF	TGTGCCAGCAGCCTCCGGGGACGGCCCCAGCATTTT
TRBJ2-1	TRBV4-3	-	TRBD2	CASSRRSGSAYNEQFF	TGCGCCAGCAGCCGCCGTAGCGGGAGTGCTTACAATGAGCAGTTCTTC
TRBJ2-2	TRBV27	-	TRBD2	CASSWSLLAGAGELFF	TGTGCCAGCAGTTGGTCCTTACTAGCGGGAGCCGGGGAGCTGTTTTTT
TRBJ1-5	TRBV7-2	many	-	CASSLEGGNGQPQHF	TGTGCCAGCAGCTTAGAAGGGGGGAATGGACAGCCCCAGCATTTT
TRBJ2-7	TRBV5-1	-	-	CASSYEESEQYF	TGCGCCAGCAGCTACGAGGAAAGCGAGCAGTACTTC
TRBJ2-7	TRBV9	-	-	CTSSVDHSSYEQYF	TGTACCAGCAGCGTAGATCACAGCTCCTACGAGCAGTACTTC
TRBJ1-1	TRBV5-6	once	-	CASSSGLWDTEAFF	TGTGCCAGCAGCTCGGGACTCTGGGACACTGAAGCTTTCTTT
TRBJ2-1	TRBV29-1	-	TRBD2	CSVLLAGRSYNEQFF	TGCAGCGTTCTCTTAGCGGGACGCTCCTACAATGAGCAGTTCTTC
TRBJ2-7	TRBV27	-	-	CASSLGGFSYEQYF	TGTGCCAGCAGTTTAGGGGGATTTTCCTACGAGCAGTACTTC
TRBJ2-3	TRBV11-3	few	TRBD1	CAGSPGDRGTDTQYF	TGTGCCGGCAGCCCAGGGGACAGGGGGACAGATACGCAGTATTTT
TRBJ2-5	TRBV5-1	few	-	CASSLGFRGRETQYF	TGCGCCAGCAGCTTGGGGTTCAGGGGTCGGGAGACCCAGTACTTC
TRBJ1-5	TRBV12-3/TRBV12-4	-	TRBD1	CASRAGDSGQPQHF	TGTGCCAGCCGAGCGGGGGACAGCGGGCAGCCCCAGCATTTT
TRBJ2-1	TRBV20-1	-	TRBD2	CSPTSSGTYNEQFF	TGCAGTCCGACGTCTAGCGGAACCTACAATGAGCAGTTCTTC
TRBJ1-1	TRBV20-1	few	-	CSADRSMNTEAFF	TGCAGTGCTGACAGATCCATGAACACTGAAGCTTTCTTT
TRBJ2-1	TRBV4-1	-	TRBD2	CASSQELAGSQFF	TGCGCCAGCAGCCAAGAACTAGCGGGCTCCCAGTTCTTC
TRBJ2-3	TRBV5-1	-	-	CASSDDSNGLDTQYF	TGCGCCAGCAGCGATGACAGCAATGGGCTCGATACGCAGTATTTT
TRBJ1-2	TRBV7-2	-	TRBD1	CASSPTGDLYGYTF	TGTGCCAGCAGCCCAACAGGGGATCTTTATGGCTACACCTTC
TRBJ2-2	TRBV4-2	-	-	CASRGGRETGELFF	TGTGCCAGCCGAGGAGGGAGAGAGACCGGGGAGCTGTTTTTT
TRBJ1-1	TRBV15	many	-	CATSRDGWEAFF	TGTGCCACCAGCAGAGATGGGTGGGAAGCTTTCTTT
TRBJ1-2	TRBV6-1	medium-sized	-	CASIGQRYGYTF	TGTGCCAGCATCGGACAGCGCTATGGCTACACCTTC
TRBJ2-7	TRBV4-3	few	-	CASSQDAQSYEQYF	TGCGCCAGCAGCCAAGATGCACAGTCCTACGAGCAGTACTTC
TRBJ2-2	TRBV24-1	few	TRBD2	CATSEELAGGLLTGELFF	TGTGCCACCAGTGAAGAACTAGCGGGTGGGCTGTTGACCGGGGAGCTGTTTTTT
TRBJ2-5	TRBV4-1	few	TRBD2	CASSQGTSGGPAEETQYF	TGCGCCAGCAGCCAAGGGACTAGCGGGGGGCCGGCTGAGGAGACCCAGTACTTC
TRBJ2-1	TRBV7-2	-	TRBD2	CASSLGGGLPGGEQFF	TGTGCCAGCAGCTTAGGCGGGGGACTCCCAGGAGGTGAGCAGTTCTTC
TRBJ2-2	TRBV6-1	many	-	CASKRLGGELFF	TGTGCCAGCAAAAGACTGGGCGGGGAGCTGTTTTTT
TRBJ1-3	TRBV4-2	few	-	CASSQDRSSGNTIYF	TGTGCCAGCAGCCAAGATAGATCCTCTGGAAACACCATATATTTT
TRBJ2-7	TRBV6-5	-	TRBD2	CASSYSLVAGGPNEQYF	TGTGCCAGCAGTTACTCGTTGGTAGCGGGAGGCCCCAACGAGCAGTACTTC
TRBJ2-5	TRBV7-3	-	TRBD2	CASSPRSGGYQETQYF	TGTGCCAGCAGCCCCCGTAGCGGGGGGTACCAAGAGACCCAGTACTTC
TRBJ2-7	TRBV6-2/TRBV6-3	-	-	CASSSGASQGAEQYF	TGTGCCAGCAGCTCCGGAGCGAGCCAGGGCGCCGAGCAGTACTTC
TRBJ2-7	TRBV6-2/TRBV6-3	-	TRBD2	CASRLASGGASYEQYF	TGTGCCAGCAGACTGGCGAGCGGGGGTGCCTCCTACGAGCAGTACTTC
TRBJ1-1	TRBV7-2	-	-	CASRYRAPGQNTEAFF	TGTGCCAGCAGATACCGGGCCCCGGGACAGAACACTGAAGCTTTCTTT
TRBJ2-5	TRBV6-1	many	TRBD2	CASSEAASGAKETQYF	TGTGCCAGCAGTGAAGCGGCGAGCGGGGCAAAAGAGACCCAGTACTTC
TRBJ2-7	TRBV9	few	-	CASSERGEQYF	TGTGCCAGCAGCGAACGTGGCGAGCAGTACTTC
TRBJ2-7	TRBV4-1	-	TRBD2	CASSQDTSGRASYGEQYF	TGCGCCAGCAGCCAAGATACTAGCGGGAGGGCCTCTTATGGGGAGCAGTACTTC
TRBJ2-5	TRBV6-2/TRBV6-3	few	-	CASSYSGRGGQETQYF	TGTGCCAGCAGTTACTCGGGCAGGGGCGGACAAGAGACCCAGTACTTC
TRBJ1-1	TRBV20-1	few	-	CSARVLQGLNTEAFF	TGCAGTGCTAGAGTCTTACAGGGCTTGAACACTGAAGCTTTCTTT
TRBJ2-1	TRBV7-9	-	TRBD2	CASSLAGVVNEQFF	TGTGCCAGCAGCCTGGCGGGGGTCGTCAATGAGCAGTTCTTC
TRBJ1-6	TRBV7-2	-	TRBD1	CASSLDRATGYSPLHF	TGTGCCAGCAGCTTAGACCGCGCGACAGGGTATTCACCCCTCCACTTT
TRBJ1-1	TRBV5-1	few	-	CASQAGQLNTEAFF	TGCGCCAGCCAAGCGGGACAACTGAACACTGAAGCTTTCTTT